These 15 T cell receptor beta chains were all obtained from the same sample, sequenced in a study of radiotherapy plus CTLA-4 blockade in lung cancer. TCRdb's copy holds only in-frame clones and misses some; the assay was immunoSEQ multiplex PCR. Among roughly 73,000 clones listed, 87% were seen once. The sequencing here drew on peripheral blood, taken from a patient treated with radiotherapy plus ipilimumab. Receptors were obtained from a human donor with non-small cell lung cancer that progressed on radiotherapy plus ipilimumab.

The rearrangement joins TRBV4-1 to TRBJ1-4; D not resolved. Germline loops: CDR1 MGHRA, CDR2 YSYEKL. This CDR3 is 18 amino acids long. The V and J ends lost 0 bases and 7 bases respectively, with 21 bases between them. CDR3 sequence: CASSQDSADAGTGEKLFF. CDR3 DNA: TGCGCCAGCAGCCAAGATTCAGCGGATGCCGGTACCGGTGAAAAACTGTTTTTT.

This clone has only one observation. The CDR3 DNA reads TGCGCCAGCAGCTCGAAAGGTGATACGCAGTATTTT. Its translation: CASSSKGDTQYF. This sequence joins TRBV5-1 and TRBJ2-3; D gene uncertain. Germline V gives CDR1 SGHRS, CDR2 YFSETQ. There are 12 residues in the CDR3. V lost 3 bases to trimming and J lost 6 bases, with 8 bases between them.

This chain joins TRBV6-1 and TRBJ1-4; maybe TRBD1 (5 bases). The CDR3 contains 14 residues. Germline V gene lookup returns CDR1 MNHNS and CDR2 SASEGT. The V gene lost 5 bases and the J gene lost 2 bases, with 9 bases spanning the gap. The CDR3: CASSKGATNEKLFF. DNA for the CDR3: TGTGCCAGCAGTAAAGGGGCGACTAATGAAAAACTGTTTTTT.

This rearrangement joins TRBV10-3 to TRBJ2-7; 9 bases map to TRBD1. The CDR3 has 13 amino acids. V shed 6 bases, J shed 3 bases, and the junction held 3 bases outside the gene matches. Per germline, CDR1 ENHRY and CDR2 SYGVKD. Here the CDR3 DNA reads TGTGCCATCAGCCGGGACAGGGACTACGAGCAGTACTTC. This translates into CAISRDRDYEQYF.

The chain carries TRBV19 and TRBJ2-3; 9 nucleotides agree with TRBD1. Per the germline V gene, CDR1 is LNHDA and CDR2 is SQIVND (reference sequence). The CDR3 extends over 15 amino acids. V lost 3 bases, J lost 1 base, and 2 bases stayed unmatched. This CDR3 is CASSIRTGGTDTQYF. Written as DNA, the CDR3 is TGTGCCAGTAGTATCCGGACAGGGGGCACAGATACGCAGTATTTT.

The chain links TRBV9 to TRBJ1-1; 11 nucleotides align to TRBD1. CDR3 size: 16 residues. From germline, CDR1 is SGDLS and CDR2 YYNGEE. V was clipped by 0 bases and J by 11 bases; unmatched bases: 12. CDR3 in DNA: TGTGCCAGCAGCGTAGGTTTGGGACAGGGGGGGACTGGGGCTTTCTTT. This sequence encodes CASSVGLGQGGTGAFF.

This clone has only one observation. V is TRBV5-1 and J is TRBJ2-7, with D perhaps being TRBD1 or TRBD2 (5 bases each). With 4 bases removed from V and 2 bases from J, the gap between germline ends came to 13 bases. The CDR3 consists of 14 residues. CDR1 is SGHRS and CDR2 is YFSETQ in the germline V gene. In DNA form, the CDR3 reads TGCGCCAGCAGCCCCGGGACGGATACCTACGAGCAGTACTTC. Translated, it gives CASSPGTDTYEQYF.

This clone has a single count. This chain uses TRBV28 with TRBJ2-3, with D perhaps matching TRBD1 (6 bases). Germline CDR1 and CDR2: MDHEN and SYDVKM. This CDR3 spans 14 amino acids. The V end lost 3 bases, the J end lost 0 bases, and 7 bases lay between the germline ends. This CDR3 reads CASSFTGSTDTQYF. The CDR3 DNA reads as TGTGCCAGCAGTTTCACAGGGAGCACAGATACGCAGTATTTT.

The chain combines TRBV19 with TRBJ2-7, with 12 nucleotides matching TRBD1. The CDR3 loop spans 18 amino acids. J lost 6 bases, V lost 4 bases, and 16 bases had no gene match. Germline V gene data show CDR1 as LNHDA and CDR2 as SQIVND (reference sequence). The CDR3 DNA sequence: TGTGCCAGTAGTACGACAGACGGGACAGGGGGCTCCCTGGGCGAGCAGTACTTC. This sequence encodes CASSTTDGTGGSLGEQYF.

V is TRBV20-1 and J is TRBJ2-5, with no clear D. From germline, CDR1 is DFQATT and CDR2 SNEGSKA (reference sequence). The CDR3 runs to 10 residues. Trimming removed 4 bases from V and 1 base from J, with 1 base in between. The CDR3, as DNA: TGCAGTGCTACCCAAGAGACCCAGTACTTC. Encoded protein: CSATQETQYF.

This chain connects TRBV14 to TRBJ1-1, with D perhaps TRBD1 (5 bases). V was trimmed by 5 bases and J by 1 base, leaving 14 bases between them. Per the germline V gene, CDR1 is SGHDN and CDR2 is FVKESK. The CDR3 has 15 residues. CDR3 sequence reads: CASSYGGPGNTEAFF. CDR3 nucleotide sequence: TGTGCCAGCAGCTATGGGGGTCCGGGGAACACTGAAGCTTTCTTT.

V usage is TRBV11-2 and J usage is TRBJ2-1; 7 nucleotides align to TRBD1. Germline loops: CDR1 SGHAT, CDR2 FQNNGV. The trim removed 1 base at V and 5 bases at J, leaving 8 bases unmatched. The CDR3 length is 16 residues. The CDR3 sequence is CASSLGQGQRDNEQFF. CDR3 DNA sequence: TGTGCCAGCAGCTTAGGCCAGGGACAGAGGGACAATGAGCAGTTCTTC.

V usage is TRBV5-1 and J usage is TRBJ1-5, with 12 bases matching TRBD1. In germline, CDR1 is SGHRS, CDR2 YFSETQ. The CDR3 extends over 15 amino acids. V lost 4 bases and J lost 6; bases outside the gene matches: 5. In nucleotides, the CDR3 is TGCGCCAGCAGCGTGGGACAGGGGGCAATTCAGCCCCAGCATTTT. Translation gives CASSVGQGAIQPQHF. Full variable domain (remainder filled in from reference TRBV5-1 and TRBJ1-5): KAGVTQTPRYLIKTRGQQVTLSCSPISGHRSVSWYQQTPGQGLQFLFEYFSETQRNKGNFPGRFSGRQFSNSRSEMNVSTLELGDSALYLCASSVGQGAIQPQHFGDGTRLSIL.

The chain carries TRBV4-1 and TRBJ1-4; D gene unclear. CDR3 length equals 15 residues. Between the trimmed V and J ends, which lost 0 bases and 3 bases, there was a span of 8 bases. The germline CDR1 and CDR2 sequences are MGHRA and YSYEKL. The CDR3 nucleotides are TGCGCCAGCAGCCAAGATCCAGCGCCTAATGAAAAACTGTTTTTT. Residues: CASSQDPAPNEKLFF.

This chain links TRBV6-5 with TRBJ1-1; tentative D call: TRBD1 (5 bases). Germline V gene data show CDR1 as MNHEY and CDR2 as SVGAGI. V was shortened by 2 bases and J by 3 bases, with 13 bases between the two germline ends. This CDR3 comprises 15 residues. CDR3 sequence: CASSYVGRGDTEAFF. As DNA, the CDR3 is TGTGCCAGCAGTTACGTGGGGCGGGGAGACACTGAAGCTTTCTTT.